This TCR beta chain originates from a study of OX40 agonist ivuxolimab in advanced cancers. For the study in its entirety: Ivuxolimab was an agonistic, fully human IgG2 monoclonal antibody directed against OX40 (CD134), a costimulatory receptor. Intravenous ivuxolimab was administered to patients every 2 weeks at six dose levels: 0.01, 0.1, 0.3, 1.5, 3 and 10 mg/kg. Among the roughly 50 dose-escalation patients, about 19 had hepatocellular carcinoma, approximately 15 melanoma, 9 renal cell carcinoma and 9 head and neck cancer. A male proportion of around 83% and a mean age of approximately 55 years, ranging from about 20 to 79, were recorded for the dose-escalation cohort. Prior anti-PD-1, anti-PD-L1 or anti-CTLA-4 therapy was permitted, and checkpoint inhibitors had been received by more than 35% of dose-escalation patients. Partial responses occurred in three dose-escalation patients: two with cutaneous melanoma and one with hepatocellular carcinoma. Peripheral TCRbeta sequencing aimed to test whether ivuxolimab altered TCR sequence diversity and caused clonal T-cell expansion. The paper describes the monotherapy dose-escalation part (N of about 52 patients) of the phase I trial of ivuxolimab.

Regarding this clone: Which antigen it targets is not known. No base qualities exist here, and no much larger clone lies one base off it.

The trial excluded patients who had a history of autoimmune disease or who were on systemic immunosuppression. Peripheral blood for TCR sequencing was collected from all dose cohorts at baseline, on cycle 4 day 1, and on cycle 7 day 1. Samples were obtained from an open-label, multicenter, first-in-human phase I dose-escalation trial of ivuxolimab. Adults with locally advanced or metastatic melanoma, renal cell, hepatocellular, or head and neck squamous cell carcinoma were enrolled in the trial. Before TCR sequencing, CD4+ T cells and CD8+ T cells were sorted from peripheral blood as separate populations. Taken from cysteine to phenylalanine, the CDR3 has 13 residues. Of all the DNA, just the CDR3 is kept, 39 bases in frame from base 1. As encoded in the germline V gene, CDR1 is SGHRS while CDR2 is YFSETQ. Trimming removed 0 bases from V and 7 bases from J, leaving 8 bases between the germline ends.

To sequence the TCRbeta CDR3 region, genomic DNA was isolated from the sorted cells. TCRbeta CDR3 regions were sequenced using the immunoSEQ Assay. TCRdb retrieved this table from immuneACCESS and kept in-frame rearrangements only. Not all clones are present; in checked studies, unresolved V genes account for under half, and no reason is known for the remainder. This sample is represented by tens of thousands of clones; about 87% of them were singletons. About 7% of the sample comes from the top ten. The research as a whole found: After ivuxolimab, CD8+ T cells had more expanded clones than CD4+ T cells on average. Antigen specificity was not determined for the clonally expanded peripheral T cells. Partial responders in the 0.1-3.0 mg/kg groups had among the lowest normalized peripheral clonal expansion, especially among CD8+ T cells. Low levels of normalized T-cell clonal expansion were also seen in some nonresponding patients. At doses of 0.1 to 3.0 mg/kg, clonal expansion of both CD4+ and CD8+ blood T cells was observed from baseline to week 6.

The receptor was derived from an adult with an advanced solid tumor such as melanoma, head and neck, liver or kidney cancer. The rearrangement joined TRBV5-1 to TRBJ1-5, with no reliable assignment of the D segment. The specimen was CD4+ or CD8+ T cells sorted from blood, collected in a trial of the OX40 agonist ivuxolimab. The CDR3 protein is CASSLGPSQPQHF. The sequenced DNA: TGCGCCAGCAGCTTGGGGCCCTCCCAGCCCCAGCATTTT.